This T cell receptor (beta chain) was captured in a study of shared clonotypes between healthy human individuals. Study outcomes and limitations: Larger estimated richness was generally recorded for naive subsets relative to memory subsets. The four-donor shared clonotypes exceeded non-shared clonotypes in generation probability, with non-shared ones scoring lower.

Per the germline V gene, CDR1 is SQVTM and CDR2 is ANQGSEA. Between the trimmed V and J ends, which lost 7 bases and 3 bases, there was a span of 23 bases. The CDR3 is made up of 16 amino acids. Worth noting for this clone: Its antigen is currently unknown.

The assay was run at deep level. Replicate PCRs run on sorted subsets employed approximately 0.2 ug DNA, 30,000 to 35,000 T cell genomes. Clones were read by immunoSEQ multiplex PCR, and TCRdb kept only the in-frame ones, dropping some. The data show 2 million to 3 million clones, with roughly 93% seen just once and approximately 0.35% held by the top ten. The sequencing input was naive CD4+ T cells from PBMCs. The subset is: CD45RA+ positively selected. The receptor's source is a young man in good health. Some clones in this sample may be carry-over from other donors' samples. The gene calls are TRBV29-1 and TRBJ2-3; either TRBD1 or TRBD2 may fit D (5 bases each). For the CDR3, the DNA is TGCAGCGCAATGGGATCCGGGAAAACAGGTACAGATACGCAGTATTTT. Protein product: CSAMGSGKTGTDTQYF.